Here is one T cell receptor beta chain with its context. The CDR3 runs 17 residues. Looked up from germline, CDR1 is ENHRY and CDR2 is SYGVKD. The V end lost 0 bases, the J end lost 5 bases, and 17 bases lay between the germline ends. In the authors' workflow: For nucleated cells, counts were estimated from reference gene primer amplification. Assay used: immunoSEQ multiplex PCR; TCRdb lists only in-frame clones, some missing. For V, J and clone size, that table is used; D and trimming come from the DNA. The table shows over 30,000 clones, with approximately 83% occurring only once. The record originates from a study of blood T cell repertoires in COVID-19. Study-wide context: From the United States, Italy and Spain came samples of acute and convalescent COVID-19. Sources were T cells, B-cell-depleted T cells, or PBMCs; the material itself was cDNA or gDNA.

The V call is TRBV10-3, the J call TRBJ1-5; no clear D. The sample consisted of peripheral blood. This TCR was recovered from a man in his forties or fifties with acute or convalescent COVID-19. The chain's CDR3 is CAISESSIGSTYQPQHF. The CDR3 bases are TGTGCCATCAGTGAGTCGAGTATTGGTAGCACTTATCAGCCCCAGCATTTT.